The clone carrying this T cell receptor beta chain was recorded only once. This CDR3 has 12 residues. V lost 8 bases and J 10 bases, leaving 12 bases between the germline ends. Per germline, CDR1 SEHNR and CDR2 FQNEAQ (reference sequence). Clones were read by immunoSEQ multiplex PCR, and TCRdb kept only the in-frame ones, dropping some. The sample comprises about 84,000 clones, around 83% of which are singletons, and roughly 10% rests with the top ten. The data were obtained in a study of control samples from healthy donors and cancer patients. V gene TRBV7-9 combines with J gene TRBJ1-6, with no clear D. This receptor was obtained from a man between 60 and 70 years old with head and neck cancer. Specimen: PBMCs. Here the CDR3 reads CASRRVDSPLHF. The CDR3 nucleotides are TGTGCCAGCCGACGGGTTGACTCACCCCTCCACTTT.